What follows are 27 T cell receptor beta chains derived from one specimen sequenced in a study of blood T cell repertoires in COVID-19. Measured with immunoSEQ multiplex PCR; TCRdb has only the in-frame clones, and not every one. The table records about 220,000 clones, 80% to 85% of them present only once. Sequencing was done on a sample of peripheral blood. Receptors were obtained from a woman aged 60-75 years who had recovered from COVID-19.

The V and J genes are TRBV7-9 and TRBJ1-1, with D perhaps TRBD1 (5 bases). This CDR3 has 14 residues. Germline lookup yields CDR1 SEHNR and CDR2 FQNEAQ (reference sequence). V gave up 6 bases and J gave up 2 bases, with 13 bases separating them. CDR3 protein: CASRRKQENTEAFF. DNA for the CDR3: TGTGCCAGCAGACGGAAACAGGAAAACACTGAAGCTTTCTTT.

The CDR3 is CASRGGALSPGELFF. As DNA, the CDR3 is TGCGCCAGCCGGGGGGGGGCCTTATCCCCCGGGGAGCTGTTTTTT. The chain combines TRBV5-1 with TRBJ2-2; 8 bases agree with TRBD2. The V gene's germline CDR1 is SGHRS and CDR2 YFSETQ. The CDR3 spans 15 residues. V shed 7 bases, J shed 6 bases, and the junction held 11 bases outside the gene matches.

The genes are TRBV6-2 or TRBV6-3 and TRBJ2-1, with TRBD1 identical over 7 bases. The CDR3 has 14 amino acids. CDR1 and CDR2 (germline): MNHEY, SVGEGT. Germline trimming cut 6 bases from V and 4 bases from J; bases unmatched to any gene: 6. The DNA for the CDR3 is TGTGCCAGCAGCTTCGGGACAGAGTACAATGAGCAGTTCTTC. Residues: CASSFGTEYNEQFF.

V is TRBV19 and J is TRBJ2-1, with TRBD1 as a possible D gene (6 bases). Trimming shortened V by 3 bases and J by 8 bases, and 11 bases separated the two germline ends. The CDR3 sequence is 13 residues long. Germline loops: CDR1 LNHDA, CDR2 SQIVND (reference sequence). The CDR3 region is CASSITGLHEQFF. The CDR3, as DNA: TGTGCCAGTAGTATTACAGGGCTCCATGAGCAGTTCTTC. Variable domain in full (rest from reference TRBV19 and TRBJ2-1): DGGITQSPKYLFRKEGQNVTLSCEQNLNHDAMYWYRQDPGQGLRLIYYSQIVNDFQKGDIAEGYSVSREKKESFPLTVTSAQKNPTAFYLCASSITGLHEQFFGPGTRLTVL.

The chain combines TRBV7-8 with TRBJ2-7, with a tentative D call TRBD2 (7 bases). The CDR3 covers 16 residues. CDR1 is SGHVS and CDR2 is FQNEAQ in the germline V gene. V gave up 0 bases and J gave up 2 bases, with 14 bases separating them. The CDR3 here is CASSLAWRGLTYEQYF. CDR3 coding DNA: TGTGCCAGCAGCTTAGCGTGGCGGGGGCTCACCTACGAGCAGTACTTC. Full variable domain (outside the CDR3, taken from reference TRBV7-8 and TRBJ2-7): GAGVSQSPRYKVAKRGQDVALRCDPISGHVSLFWYQQALGQGPEFLTYFQNEAQLDKSGLPSDRFFAERPEGSVSTLKIQRTQQEDSAVYLCASSLAWRGLTYEQYFGPGTRLTVT.

The DNA of the CDR3 is TGTGCCAGCAACCCCGGACAGGCTCGGGGCTACACCTTC. It codes for CASNPGQARGYTF. The chain carries TRBV12-3 or TRBV12-4 and TRBJ1-2; 7 bases line up with TRBD1. V shed 7 bases, J shed 8 bases, and the junction held 10 bases outside the gene matches. The CDR3 is made up of 13 amino acids.

V is TRBV18 and J is TRBJ1-3, with D hard to call. The ends were cut back, 2 bases at V and 0 bases at J, with 14 bases in the middle. The germline gives CDR1 KGHSH, CDR2 LQKENI. CDR3 length equals 17 residues. This chain's CDR3 is CASSPNNQDYSGNTIYF. The CDR3 DNA reads TGTGCCAGCTCACCAAACAACCAGGACTACTCTGGAAACACCATATATTTT. Looking up the rest from reference TRBV18 and TRBJ1-3 gives the full variable domain: NAGVMQNPRHLVRRRGQEARLRCSPMKGHSHVYWYRQLPEEGLKFMVYLQKENIIDESGMPKERFSAEFPKEGPSILRIQQVVRGDSAAYFCASSPNNQDYSGNTIYFGEGSWLTVV.

This clone was counted once. The rearrangement links TRBV21-1 to TRBJ1-2; TRBD1, the table's D call, lacks a check against the DNA. TRBV21-1 is listed as a pseudogene. The CDR3 length is 15 residues. DNA of the CDR3: TGTGCCAGCAGTATCCGGGACAGGGTAGGCGGTGGCTACACCTTC. It yields the protein CASSIRDRVGGGYTF.

For the CDR3, the DNA is TGTGCCAGCAGCTTGGGGCTAGCGGGGGGCCAAGAGACCCAGTACTTC. Its translation is CASSLGLAGGQETQYF. This chain links TRBV5-5 with TRBJ2-5, with 11 bases lining up with TRBD2. V dropped 0 bases and J dropped 1; count of bases not matched to a gene: 2. Germline V gene data show CDR1 as SGHKS and CDR2 as YYEKEE (reference sequence). The CDR3 runs to 16 residues.

The CDR3 spells CAISTPDRSQETQYF. CDR3 DNA: TGTGCCATCAGCACACCAGACAGATCCCAAGAGACCCAGTACTTC. This sequence joins TRBV10-3 and TRBJ2-5; D possibly corresponds to TRBD1 (5 bases). V was pared by 6 bases and J by 1 base, with 15 bases between. CDR3 size: 15 residues. Germline assignment: CDR1 ENHRY and CDR2 SYGVKD.

This chain's CDR3 is CASSLRYSPSSGANVLTF. In nucleotides, the CDR3 is TGCGCCAGCAGCTTGCGATACAGCCCGAGCTCTGGGGCCAACGTCCTGACTTTC. The V and J genes are TRBV5-1 and TRBJ2-6; D is ambiguous. The CDR3 is made up of 18 amino acids. Deletions cut 1 base from V and 0 bases from J, with 14 bases between. Per germline, CDR1 SGHRS and CDR2 YFSETQ. Drawing the rest from reference TRBV5-1 and TRBJ2-6, the complete variable domain is KAGVTQTPRYLIKTRGQQVTLSCSPISGHRSVSWYQQTPGQGLQFLFEYFSETQRNKGNFPGRFSGRQFSNSRSEMNVSTLELGDSALYLCASSLRYSPSSGANVLTFGAGSRLTVL.

The chain employs TRBV6-5 and TRBJ1-6, with D unclear. This CDR3 spans 11 amino acids. Trimming took off 8 bases at V and 9 bases at J, with 8 bases between the two ends. Germline V gives CDR1 MNHEY, CDR2 SVGAGI. CDR3 loop: CASGQSSPLHF. The DNA for the CDR3 is TGTGCCAGCGGGCAGAGTTCACCCCTCCACTTT.

The chain joins TRBV5-1 to TRBJ2-2; 7 nucleotides align to TRBD1. This CDR3 is built from 15 residues. With V trimmed by 4 bases and J by 1 base, 4 bases remained unmatched. Germline CDR1 and CDR2: SGHRS and YFSETQ. The CDR3 DNA is TGCGCCAGCAGCGCCAGACAGGGGAACACCGGGGAGCTGTTTTTT. Translation: CASSARQGNTGELFF.

The rearrangement uses TRBV7-6 and TRBJ2-2, with 16 bases aligning to TRBD2. Per the germline V gene, CDR1 is SGHVS and CDR2 is FNYEAQ. This CDR3 is built from 19 residues. Trimming removed 4 bases from V and 7 bases from J; junction bases left unmatched: 12. For the CDR3, the DNA is TGTGCCAGCAGCTCCCACCCGGGACTAGCGGGGGGGCATGGCGGGGAGCTGTTTTTT. This sequence encodes CASSSHPGLAGGHGGELFF.

This chain uses TRBV12-3 or TRBV12-4 with TRBJ1-5, with D perhaps TRBD1 (5 bases). The CDR3 runs 13 residues. The ends were cut back, 3 bases at V and 9 bases at J, with 12 bases in the middle. The CDR3 nucleotides are TGTGCCAGCAGTTTCTCAGGGTTTGGGCCCCAGCATTTT. It codes for CASSFSGFGPQHF.

The chain recombines TRBV5-8 with TRBJ2-5; 12 nucleotides align to TRBD2. The CDR3 spans 16 residues. V lost 3 bases and J lost 6; bases outside the gene matches: 9. In germline, CDR1 is SGHTS, CDR2 YDEGEE. The CDR3 is CASSWGTSGGIQTQYF. CDR3 coding DNA: TGTGCCAGCAGCTGGGGCACTAGCGGGGGGATCCAGACCCAGTACTTC.

The V call is TRBV4-1, the J call TRBJ1-1; D not certain. V lost 5 bases, J lost 4 bases, and 8 bases lay in between. Germline-derived CDR1 and CDR2 are MGHRA and YSYEKL. The CDR3 has 12 amino acids. The CDR3 DNA is TGCGCCAGCAGCGCGCAGGCCACTGAAGCTTTCTTT. As protein: CASSAQATEAFF.

This chain links TRBV6-6 with TRBJ2-3, with TRBD2 matching over 10 bases. This CDR3 is 16 amino acids long. CDR1 and CDR2 from the germline V gene are MNHNY and SVGAGI (reference sequence). V shed 4 bases and J 0 bases; nucleotides not matched to a gene: 4. The CDR3 coding sequence is TGTGCCAGCAGTTCTGGACTAGCGGATAGCACAGATACGCAGTATTTT. Encoded protein: CASSSGLADSTDTQYF.

The chain carries TRBV6-5 and TRBJ1-1, with D possibly being TRBD1 (5 bases). Trimming removed 5 bases at V and 1 base at J, with 8 bases between. The CDR3 has 13 residues. From germline, CDR1 is MNHEY and CDR2 SVGAGI. The CDR3 here is CASSPGQNTEAFF. Written as DNA, the CDR3 is TGTGCCAGCAGTCCAGGACAGAACACTGAAGCTTTCTTT.

V and J are TRBV30 and TRBJ2-1; possible D gene TRBD1, 5 bases. This CDR3 is 13 amino acids long. Trimming pared 4 bases from V and 5 bases from J, leaving 12 bases between. Germline assignment: CDR1 GTSNPN and CDR2 SVGIG (reference sequence). CDR3 DNA sequence: TGTGCCTGGACAGGGCAACGGAACAATGAGCAGTTCTTC. Translation gives CAWTGQRNNEQFF.

The CDR3 loop is CSVVDKSYEQYF. The CDR3 bases are TGCAGCGTGGTCGACAAATCCTACGAGCAGTACTTC. The genes are TRBV29-1 and TRBJ2-7; the D is unclear. Trimming took 6 bases from V and 1 from J, leaving 10 bases between them. The CDR3 runs 12 residues. Germline CDR1 and CDR2: SQVTM and ANQGSEA.

This clone was seen only once. The chain carries TRBV18 and TRBJ2-5, with 8 positions matching TRBD2. CDR3 size: 15 residues. The V gene's germline CDR1 is KGHSH and CDR2 LQKENI. V lost 3 bases, J lost 5 bases, and 8 bases stayed unmatched. CDR3: CASSPPAGGMETQYF. CDR3 coding DNA: TGTGCCAGCTCACCTCCCGCGGGGGGAATGGAGACCCAGTACTTC.

This sequence joins TRBV7-2 and TRBJ1-2; weak D call: TRBD1 (5 bases). The germline CDR1 and CDR2 sequences are SGHTA and FQGNSA. V was clipped by 5 bases and J by 7 bases, with 23 bases between them. The CDR3 contains 16 residues. The CDR3 bases are TGTGCCAGCAGCGGGGGGGGGTTCCCGATTAGGGCTGGCTACACCTTC. Protein sequence: CASSGGGFPIRAGYTF. The complete variable domain, with remaining parts taken from reference TRBV7-2 and TRBJ1-2, reads GAGVSQSPSNKVTEKGKDVELRCDPISGHTALYWYRQSLGQGLEFLIYFQGNSAPDKSGLPSDRFSAERTGGSVSTLTIQRTQQEDSAVYLCASSGGGFPIRAGYTFGSGTRLTVV.

This clone was seen a few times. V gene TRBV5-1 combines with J gene TRBJ1-6, with D perhaps TRBD1 (5 bases). CDR3 length: 14 residues. Germline V gene data show CDR1 as SGHRS and CDR2 as YFSETQ. V was clipped by 0 bases and J by 7 bases, with 8 bases between them. For the CDR3, the DNA is TGCGCCAGCAGCTTGGCGGGGGGGAATTCACCCCTCCACTTT. Translated: CASSLAGGNSPLHF.

The chain couples TRBV5-6 to TRBJ1-6, with a weak D call TRBD1 (5 bases). The V gene's germline CDR1 is SGHDT and CDR2 YYEEEE. V was trimmed by 0 bases and J by 6 bases, leaving 7 bases between them. This CDR3 region has 14 residues. The CDR3 is CASSLGQINSPLHF. CDR3 coding DNA: TGTGCCAGCAGCTTGGGACAGATTAATTCACCCCTCCACTTT.

V is TRBV5-4 and J is TRBJ2-3; possibly TRBD2 for D (6 bases). Between the trimmed V and J ends, which lost 6 bases and 2 bases, there was a span of 10 bases. The germline CDR1 and CDR2 sequences are SGHNT and YYREEE (reference sequence). This CDR3 has 13 amino acids. CDR3 region: CASKAGFTDTQYF. The CDR3 DNA reads as TGTGCCAGCAAAGCGGGTTTCACAGATACGCAGTATTTT.

The chain couples TRBV12-5 to TRBJ2-2, with TRBD2 as a possible D gene (5 bases). In germline, CDR1 is LGHNT, CDR2 FRNRAP. The CDR3 loop spans 11 amino acids. Trimming removed 7 bases from V and 8 bases from J, with 8 bases in between. CDR3 sequence reads: CASARGGELFF. CDR3 DNA: TGTGCTAGTGCCCGCGGGGGGGAGCTGTTTTTT.